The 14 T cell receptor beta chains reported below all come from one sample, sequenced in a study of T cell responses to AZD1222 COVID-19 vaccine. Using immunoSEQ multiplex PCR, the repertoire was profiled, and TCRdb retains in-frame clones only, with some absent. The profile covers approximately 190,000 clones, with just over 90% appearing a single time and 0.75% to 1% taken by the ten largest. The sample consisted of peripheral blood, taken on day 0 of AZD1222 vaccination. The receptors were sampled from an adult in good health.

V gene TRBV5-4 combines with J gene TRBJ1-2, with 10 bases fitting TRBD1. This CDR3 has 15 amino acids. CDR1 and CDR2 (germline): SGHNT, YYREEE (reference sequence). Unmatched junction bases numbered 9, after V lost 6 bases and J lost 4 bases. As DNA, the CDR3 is TGTGCCAGCACCCGACCGGGACAGGGGACCTATGGCTACACCTTC. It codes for CASTRPGQGTYGYTF. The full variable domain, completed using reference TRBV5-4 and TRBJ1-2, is ETGVTQSPTHLIKTRGQQVTLRCSSQSGHNTVSWYQQALGQGPQFIFQYYREEENGRGNFPPRFSGLQFPNYSSELNVNALELDDSALYLCASTRPGQGTYGYTFGSGTRLTVV.

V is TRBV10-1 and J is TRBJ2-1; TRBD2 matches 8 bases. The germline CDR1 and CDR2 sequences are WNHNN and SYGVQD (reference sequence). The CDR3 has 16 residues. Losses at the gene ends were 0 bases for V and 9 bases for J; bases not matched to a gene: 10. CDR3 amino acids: CASSESYGRGDPEQFF. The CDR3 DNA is TGCGCCAGCAGTGAGTCCTACGGGAGGGGCGACCCTGAGCAGTTCTTC.

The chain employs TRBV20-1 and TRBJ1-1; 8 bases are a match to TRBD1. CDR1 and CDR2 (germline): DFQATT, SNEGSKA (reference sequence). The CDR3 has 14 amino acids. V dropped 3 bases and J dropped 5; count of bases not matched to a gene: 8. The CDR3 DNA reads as TGCAGTGCTAGTCTGTACAGGGGGGGGACTGAAGCTTTCTTT. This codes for CSASLYRGGTEAFF.

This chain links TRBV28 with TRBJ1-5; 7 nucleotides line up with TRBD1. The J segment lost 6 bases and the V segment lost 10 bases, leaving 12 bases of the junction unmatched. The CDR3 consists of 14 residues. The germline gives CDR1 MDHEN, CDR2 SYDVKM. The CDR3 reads CATIAGTVSQPQHF. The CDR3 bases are TGTGCCACCATAGCGGGGACAGTGAGTCAGCCCCAGCATTTT.

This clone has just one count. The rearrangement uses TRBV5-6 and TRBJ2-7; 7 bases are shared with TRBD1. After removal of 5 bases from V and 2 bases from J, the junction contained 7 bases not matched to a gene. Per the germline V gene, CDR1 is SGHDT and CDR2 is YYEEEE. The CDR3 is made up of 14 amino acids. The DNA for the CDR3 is TGTGCCAGCAGTTCCCGGGACAGCACCTACGAGCAGTACTTC. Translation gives CASSSRDSTYEQYF.

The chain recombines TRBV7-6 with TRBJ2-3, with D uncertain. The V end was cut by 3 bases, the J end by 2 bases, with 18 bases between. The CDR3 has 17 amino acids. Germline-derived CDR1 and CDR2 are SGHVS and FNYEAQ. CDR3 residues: CASSFRILATDTDTQYF. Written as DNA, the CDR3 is TGTGCCAGCAGCTTTAGGATTTTGGCTACCGACACAGATACGCAGTATTTT.

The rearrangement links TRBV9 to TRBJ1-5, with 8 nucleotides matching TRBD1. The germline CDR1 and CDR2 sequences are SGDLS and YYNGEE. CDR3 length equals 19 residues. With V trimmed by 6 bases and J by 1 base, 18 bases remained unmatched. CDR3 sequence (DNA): TGTGCCAGCACCTACCGCGGGACAGGAACCGGTTCGAGCAATCAGCCCCAGCATTTT. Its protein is CASTYRGTGTGSSNQPQHF.

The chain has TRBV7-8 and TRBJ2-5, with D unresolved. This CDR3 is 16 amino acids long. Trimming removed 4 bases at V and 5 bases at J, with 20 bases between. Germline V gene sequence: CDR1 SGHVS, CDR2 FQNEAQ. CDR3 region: CASSSARLGNGETQYF. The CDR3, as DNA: TGTGCCAGCAGCTCAGCCAGATTGGGTAATGGGGAGACCCAGTACTTC.

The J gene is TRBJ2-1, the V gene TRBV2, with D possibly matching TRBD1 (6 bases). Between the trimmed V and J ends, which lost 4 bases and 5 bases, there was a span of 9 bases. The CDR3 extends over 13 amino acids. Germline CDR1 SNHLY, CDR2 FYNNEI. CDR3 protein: CASSVSGDNEQFF. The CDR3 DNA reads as TGTGCCAGCAGTGTGTCAGGGGACAATGAGCAGTTCTTC.

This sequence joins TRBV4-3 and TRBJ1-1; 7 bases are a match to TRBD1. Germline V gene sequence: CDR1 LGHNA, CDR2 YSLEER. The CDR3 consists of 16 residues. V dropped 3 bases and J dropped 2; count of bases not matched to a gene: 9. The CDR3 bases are TGCGCCAGCAGCCACCTACCGGGACAGAGTAACACTGAAGCTTTCTTT. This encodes CASSHLPGQSNTEAFF.

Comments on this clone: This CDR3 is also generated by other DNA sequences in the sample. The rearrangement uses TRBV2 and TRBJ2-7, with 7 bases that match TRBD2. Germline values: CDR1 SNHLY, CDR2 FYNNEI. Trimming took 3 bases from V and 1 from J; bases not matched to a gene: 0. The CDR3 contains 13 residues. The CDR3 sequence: CASSEGGSYEQYF. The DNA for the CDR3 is TGTGCCAGCAGTGAGGGGGGGTCCTACGAGCAGTACTTC.

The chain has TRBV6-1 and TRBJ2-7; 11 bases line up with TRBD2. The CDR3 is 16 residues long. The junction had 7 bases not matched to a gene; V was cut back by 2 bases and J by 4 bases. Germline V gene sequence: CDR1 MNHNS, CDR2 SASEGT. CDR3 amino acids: CASSESLTSGVYEQYF. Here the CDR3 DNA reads TGTGCCAGCAGTGAATCCCTGACTAGCGGGGTATACGAGCAGTACTTC.

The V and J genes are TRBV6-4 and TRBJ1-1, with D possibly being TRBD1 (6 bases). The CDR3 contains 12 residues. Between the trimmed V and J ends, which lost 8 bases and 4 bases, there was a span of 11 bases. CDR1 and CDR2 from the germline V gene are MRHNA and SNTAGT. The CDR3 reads CASRLGATEAFF. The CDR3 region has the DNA TGTGCCAGCCGACTGGGGGCCACTGAAGCTTTCTTT.

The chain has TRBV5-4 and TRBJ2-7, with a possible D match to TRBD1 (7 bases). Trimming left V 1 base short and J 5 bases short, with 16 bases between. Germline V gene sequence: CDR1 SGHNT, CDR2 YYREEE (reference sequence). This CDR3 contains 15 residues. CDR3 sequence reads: CASSLTTGRLDEQYF. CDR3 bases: TGTGCCAGCAGCTTGACGACAGGGAGGCTCGACGAGCAGTACTTC.